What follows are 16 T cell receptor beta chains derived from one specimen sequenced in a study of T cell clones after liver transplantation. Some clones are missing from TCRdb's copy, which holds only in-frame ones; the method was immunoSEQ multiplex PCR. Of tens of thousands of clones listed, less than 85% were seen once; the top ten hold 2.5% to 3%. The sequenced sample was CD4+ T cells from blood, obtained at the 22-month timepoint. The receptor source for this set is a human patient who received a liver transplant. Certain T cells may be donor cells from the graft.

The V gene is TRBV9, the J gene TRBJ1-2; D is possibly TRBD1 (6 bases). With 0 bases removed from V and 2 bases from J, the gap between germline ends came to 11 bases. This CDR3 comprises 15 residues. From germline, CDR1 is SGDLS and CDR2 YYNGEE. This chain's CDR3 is CASSVGPGANYGYTF. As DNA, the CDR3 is TGTGCCAGCAGCGTAGGTCCAGGGGCAAACTATGGCTACACCTTC.

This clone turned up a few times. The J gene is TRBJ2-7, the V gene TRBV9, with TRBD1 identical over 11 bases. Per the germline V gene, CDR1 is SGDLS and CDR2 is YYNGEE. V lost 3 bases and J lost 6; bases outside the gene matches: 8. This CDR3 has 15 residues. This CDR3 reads CASSDVPGTGGEQYF. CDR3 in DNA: TGTGCCAGCAGCGACGTACCCGGGACAGGGGGCGAGCAGTACTTC.

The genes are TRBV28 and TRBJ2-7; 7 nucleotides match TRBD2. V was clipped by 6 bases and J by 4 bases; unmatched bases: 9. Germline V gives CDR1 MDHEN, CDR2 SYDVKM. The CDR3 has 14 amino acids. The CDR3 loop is CASSIPGGSYEQYF. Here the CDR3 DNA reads TGTGCCAGCAGCATTCCTGGCGGGAGTTACGAGCAGTACTTC.

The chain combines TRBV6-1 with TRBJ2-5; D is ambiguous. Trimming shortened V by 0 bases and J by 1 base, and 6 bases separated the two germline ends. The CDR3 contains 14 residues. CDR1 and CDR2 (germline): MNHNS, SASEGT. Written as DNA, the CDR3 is TGTGCCAGCAGTGAAGCGTTCTTCCAAGAGACCCAGTACTTC. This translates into CASSEAFFQETQYF.

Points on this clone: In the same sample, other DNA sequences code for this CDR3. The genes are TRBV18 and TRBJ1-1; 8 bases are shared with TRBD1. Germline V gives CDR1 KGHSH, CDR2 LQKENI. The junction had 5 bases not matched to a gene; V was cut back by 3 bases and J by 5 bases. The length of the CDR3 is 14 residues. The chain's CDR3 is CASSPQGAGTEAFF. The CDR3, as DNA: TGTGCCAGCTCACCGCAGGGGGCGGGAACTGAAGCTTTCTTT.

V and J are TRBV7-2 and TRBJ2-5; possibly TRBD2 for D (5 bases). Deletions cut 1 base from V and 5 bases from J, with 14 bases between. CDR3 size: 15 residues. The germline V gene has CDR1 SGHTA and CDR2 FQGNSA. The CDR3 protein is CASSLGASLSETQYF. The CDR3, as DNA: TGTGCCAGCAGCTTAGGTGCTAGCTTGAGCGAGACCCAGTACTTC.

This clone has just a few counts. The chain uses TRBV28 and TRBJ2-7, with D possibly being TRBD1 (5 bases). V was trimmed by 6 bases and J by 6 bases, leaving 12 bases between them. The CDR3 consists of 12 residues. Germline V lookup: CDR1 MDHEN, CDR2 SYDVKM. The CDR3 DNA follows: TGTGCCAGCAGAGTAGCAGGGTCCGAGCAGTACTTC. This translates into CASRVAGSEQYF.

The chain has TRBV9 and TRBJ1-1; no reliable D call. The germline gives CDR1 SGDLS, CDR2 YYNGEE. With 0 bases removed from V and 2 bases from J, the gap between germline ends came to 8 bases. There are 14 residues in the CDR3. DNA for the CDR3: TGTGCCAGCAGCGTAGTAACTCCAAACACTGAAGCTTTCTTT. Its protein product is CASSVVTPNTEAFF.

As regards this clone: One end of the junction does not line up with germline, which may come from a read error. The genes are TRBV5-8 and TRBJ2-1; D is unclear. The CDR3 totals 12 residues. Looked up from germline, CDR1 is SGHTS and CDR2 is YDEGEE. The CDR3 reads CASSSGLGAAIF. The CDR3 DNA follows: TGTGCCAGCAGCTCAGGTCTGGGTGCGGCGATCTTC.

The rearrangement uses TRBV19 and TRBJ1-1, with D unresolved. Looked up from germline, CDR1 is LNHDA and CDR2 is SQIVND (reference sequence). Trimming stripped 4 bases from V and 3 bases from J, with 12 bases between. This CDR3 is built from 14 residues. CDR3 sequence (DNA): TGTGCCAGTAGTACTGAAGGGCAGTACACTGAAGCTTTCTTT. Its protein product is CASSTEGQYTEAFF.

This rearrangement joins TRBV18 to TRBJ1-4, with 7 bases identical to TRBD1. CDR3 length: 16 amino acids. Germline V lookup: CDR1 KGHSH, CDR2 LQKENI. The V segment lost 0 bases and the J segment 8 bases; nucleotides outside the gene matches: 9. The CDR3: CASSPPTGERGEKLFF. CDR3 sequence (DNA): TGTGCCAGCTCACCACCCACAGGGGAACGAGGGGAAAAACTGTTTTTT.

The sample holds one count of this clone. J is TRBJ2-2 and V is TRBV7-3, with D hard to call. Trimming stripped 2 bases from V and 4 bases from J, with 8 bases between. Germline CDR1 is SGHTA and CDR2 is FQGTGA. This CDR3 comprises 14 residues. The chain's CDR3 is CASSLLHSTGELFF. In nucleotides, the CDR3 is TGTGCCAGCAGCTTACTCCATTCCACCGGGGAGCTGTTTTTT. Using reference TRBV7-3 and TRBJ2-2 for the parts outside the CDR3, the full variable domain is GAGVSQTPSNKVTEKGKYVELRCDPISGHTALYWYRQSLGQGPEFLIYFQGTGAADDSGLPNDRFFAVRPEGSVSTLKIQRTERGDSAVYLCASSLLHSTGELFFGEGSRLTVL.

The CDR3 DNA reads as TGTGCCAGCAGCTTGTTCGGAGGGCACACAGATACGCAGTATTTT. This codes for CASSLFGGHTDTQYF. The chain combines TRBV5-4 with TRBJ2-3, with D tentatively TRBD2 (6 bases). V was cut by 1 base and J by 2 bases, with 11 bases left in between. There are 15 residues in the CDR3. Germline CDR1 and CDR2: SGHNT and YYREEE (reference sequence). Drawing the rest from reference TRBV5-4 and TRBJ2-3, the complete variable domain is ETGVTQSPTHLIKTRGQQVTLRCSSQSGHNTVSWYQQALGQGPQFIFQYYREEENGRGNFPPRFSGLQFPNYSSELNVNALELDDSALYLCASSLFGGHTDTQYFGPGTRLTVL.

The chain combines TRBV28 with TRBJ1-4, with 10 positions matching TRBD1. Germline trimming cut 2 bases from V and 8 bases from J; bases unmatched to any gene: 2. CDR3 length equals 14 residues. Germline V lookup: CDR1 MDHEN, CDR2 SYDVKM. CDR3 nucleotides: TGTGCCAGCAGTTTAGACAGGGGGCGCGAAAAACTGTTTTTT. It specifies CASSLDRGREKLFF.

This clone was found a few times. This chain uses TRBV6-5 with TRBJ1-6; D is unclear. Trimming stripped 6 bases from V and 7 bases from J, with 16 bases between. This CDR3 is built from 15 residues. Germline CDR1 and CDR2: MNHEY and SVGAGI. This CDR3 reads CASRVRPGPNSPLHF. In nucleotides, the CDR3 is TGTGCCAGCAGAGTCCGACCGGGCCCGAATTCACCCCTCCACTTT.

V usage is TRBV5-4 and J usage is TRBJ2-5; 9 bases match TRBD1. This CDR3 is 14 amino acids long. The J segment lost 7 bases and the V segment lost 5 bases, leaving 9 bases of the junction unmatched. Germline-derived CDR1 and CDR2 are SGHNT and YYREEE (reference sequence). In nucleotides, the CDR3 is TGTGCCAGCAGTCACTGGGACAGGGCAGGGACCCAGTACTTC. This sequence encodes CASSHWDRAGTQYF.